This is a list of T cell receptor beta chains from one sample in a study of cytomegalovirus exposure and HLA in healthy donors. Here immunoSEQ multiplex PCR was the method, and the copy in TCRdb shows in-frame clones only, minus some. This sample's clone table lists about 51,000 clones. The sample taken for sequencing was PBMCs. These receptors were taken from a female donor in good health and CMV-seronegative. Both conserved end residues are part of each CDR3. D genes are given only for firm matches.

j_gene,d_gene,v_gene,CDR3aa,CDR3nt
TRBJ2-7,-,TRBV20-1,CSAPQGYEQYF,TGCAGTGCTCCCCAGGGATACGAGCAGTACTTC
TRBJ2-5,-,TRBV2,CVSNGARGQETQYF,TGTGTCAGCAACGGTGCCAGAGGCCAAGAGACCCAGTACTTC
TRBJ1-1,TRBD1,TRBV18,CASSPGQKFEAFF,TGTGCCAGCTCACCGGGACAGAAGTTTGAAGCTTTCTTT
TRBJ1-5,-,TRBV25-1,CASSEASMYSNQPQHF,TGTGCCAGCAGTGAAGCGAGCATGTATAGCAATCAGCCCCAGCATTTT
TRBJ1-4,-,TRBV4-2,CASSQEALRSEKLFF,TGTGCCAGCAGCCAAGAGGCACTTCGGAGTGAAAAACTGTTTTTT
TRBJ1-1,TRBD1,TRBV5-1,CASSLGQRTEAFF,TGCGCCAGCAGCCTGGGACAGAGGACTGAAGCTTTCTTT
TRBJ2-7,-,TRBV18,CASSPKAGDGEQYF,TGTGCCAGCTCACCGAAGGCAGGGGACGGCGAGCAGTACTTC
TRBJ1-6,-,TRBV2,CASSPTGSSYNSPLHF,TGTGCCAGCAGCCCAACAGGGAGCTCCTATAATTCACCCCTCCACTTT
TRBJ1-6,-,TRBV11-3,CASSLNSRNSPLHF,TGTGCCAGCAGCTTAAACAGTCGGAATTCACCCCTCCACTTT
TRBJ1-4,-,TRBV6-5,CASSYSGGNEKLFF,TGTGCCAGCAGTTACTCGGGGGGAAATGAAAAACTGTTTTTT
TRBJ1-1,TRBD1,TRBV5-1,CASSSGQVFAEAFF,TGCGCCAGCAGCTCGGGACAGGTTTTCGCTGAAGCTTTCTTT